Sequencing of this T cell receptor (beta chain) was carried out in a study of response to subunit inactivated influenza vaccine. Notes on the study in general: After each seasonal influenza vaccination, few new T cells are recruited, the authors suggested.

Remarks on this clonotype: No antigen is known for it.

The V end lost 3 bases, the J end lost 1 base, and 10 bases lay between the germline ends. Germline-derived CDR1 and CDR2 are SGHKS and YYEKEE (reference sequence). The CDR3 sequence is 15 residues long. Each CDR3 protein gets one entry after TCRdb re-called the RT-PCR reads with MiXCR. Among 500,000 to 600,000 distinct CDR3 sequences listed, around 13% were seen once. The sequencing here drew on PBMCs from blood, taken about 40 days after vaccination. The chain couples TRBV5-5 to TRBJ2-2; tentatively, D is TRBD2 (5 bases). This clonotype was obtained from a man over 45 who received an inactivated influenza vaccine. This CDR3 is CASSYRTGNTGELFF. The DNA of the CDR3 is TGTGCCAGCAGCTATAGGACTGGGAACACCGGGGAGCTGTTTTTT.